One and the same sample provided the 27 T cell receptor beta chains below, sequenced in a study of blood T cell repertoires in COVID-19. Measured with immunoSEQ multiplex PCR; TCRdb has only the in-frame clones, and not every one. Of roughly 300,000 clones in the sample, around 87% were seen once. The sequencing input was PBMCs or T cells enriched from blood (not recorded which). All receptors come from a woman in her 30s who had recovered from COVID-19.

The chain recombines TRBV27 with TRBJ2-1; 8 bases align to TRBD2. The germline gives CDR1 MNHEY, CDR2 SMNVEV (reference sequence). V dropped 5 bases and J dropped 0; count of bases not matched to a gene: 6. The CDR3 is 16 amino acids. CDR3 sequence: CASSISGTSSYNEQFF. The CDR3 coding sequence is TGTGCCAGCAGTATTTCCGGGACTAGCTCCTACAATGAGCAGTTCTTC.

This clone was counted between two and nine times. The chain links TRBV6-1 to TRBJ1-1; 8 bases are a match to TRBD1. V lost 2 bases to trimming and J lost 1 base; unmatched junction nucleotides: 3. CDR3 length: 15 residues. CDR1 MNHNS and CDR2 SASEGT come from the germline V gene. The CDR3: CASSERTGRNTEAFF. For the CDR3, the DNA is TGTGCCAGCAGTGAAAGGACAGGGCGGAACACTGAAGCTTTCTTT.

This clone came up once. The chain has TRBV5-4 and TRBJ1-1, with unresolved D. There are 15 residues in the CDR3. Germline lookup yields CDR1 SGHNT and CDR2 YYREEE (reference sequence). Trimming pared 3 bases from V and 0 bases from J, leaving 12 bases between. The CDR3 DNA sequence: TGTGCCAGCAGCTCCGCGTCGGTGGTGAACACTGAAGCTTTCTTT. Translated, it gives CASSSASVVNTEAFF.

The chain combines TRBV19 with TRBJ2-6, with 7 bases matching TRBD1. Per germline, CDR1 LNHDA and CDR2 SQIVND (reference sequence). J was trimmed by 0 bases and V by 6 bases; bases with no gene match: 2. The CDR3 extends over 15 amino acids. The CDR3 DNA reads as TGTGCCAGTAGGGGACAGAGCTCTGGGGCCAACGTCCTGACTTTC. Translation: CASRGQSSGANVLTF.

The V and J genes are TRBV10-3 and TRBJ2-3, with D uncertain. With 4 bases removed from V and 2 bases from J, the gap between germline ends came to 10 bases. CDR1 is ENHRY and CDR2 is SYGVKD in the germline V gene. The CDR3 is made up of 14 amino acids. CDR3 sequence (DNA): TGTGCCATCAGTGGGAGAGATCCCACAGATACGCAGTATTTT. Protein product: CAISGRDPTDTQYF.

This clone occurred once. The CDR3 bases are TGTGCCAGCAGTTACTCGAGAGGGACATACTACGAGCAGTACTTC. Its translation is CASSYSRGTYYEQYF. The rearrangement links TRBV6-5 to TRBJ2-7, with D perhaps TRBD1 (6 bases). Germline V gives CDR1 MNHEY, CDR2 SVGAGI. V lost 0 bases, J lost 3 bases, and 12 bases lay in between. This CDR3 contains 15 residues.

The CDR3 here is CASSIGYPGQAHGYTF. CDR3 DNA: TGTGCCAGTAGTATCGGTTATCCAGGACAGGCTCATGGCTACACCTTC. The rearrangement links TRBV19 to TRBJ1-2, with 7 bases that match TRBD1. Germline assignment: CDR1 LNHDA and CDR2 SQIVND (reference sequence). J lost 6 bases, V lost 3 bases, and 13 bases had no gene match. The CDR3 runs 16 residues.

This CDR3 is CASMWWTSGTGELFF. The CDR3 coding sequence is TGTGCCAGCATGTGGTGGACTAGCGGCACCGGGGAGCTGTTTTTT. This rearrangement joins TRBV7-9 to TRBJ2-2, with TRBD2 matching over 10 bases. Germline CDR1 and CDR2: SEHNR and FQNEAQ (reference sequence). V was pared by 7 bases and J by 4 bases, with 6 bases of the junction left unmatched. This CDR3 is built from 15 residues.

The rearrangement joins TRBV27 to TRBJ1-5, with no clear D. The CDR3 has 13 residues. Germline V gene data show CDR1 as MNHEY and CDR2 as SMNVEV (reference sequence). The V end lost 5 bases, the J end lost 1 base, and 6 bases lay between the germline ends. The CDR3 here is CASSGSSNQPQHF. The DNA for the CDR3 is TGTGCCAGCAGTGGCTCAAGCAATCAGCCCCAGCATTTT.

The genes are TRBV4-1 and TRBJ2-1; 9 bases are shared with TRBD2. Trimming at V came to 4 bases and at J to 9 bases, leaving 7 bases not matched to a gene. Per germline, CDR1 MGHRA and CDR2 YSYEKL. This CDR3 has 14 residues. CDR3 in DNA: TGCGCCAGCAGCCCGGAGGCTAGCGGGGCTGAGCAGTTCTTC. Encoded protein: CASSPEASGAEQFF.

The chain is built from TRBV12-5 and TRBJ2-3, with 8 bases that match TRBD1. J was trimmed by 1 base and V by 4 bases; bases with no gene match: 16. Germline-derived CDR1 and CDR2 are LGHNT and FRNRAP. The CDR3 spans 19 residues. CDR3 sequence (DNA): TGTGCTAGTGGTTCGTCCACAGGGGGGATGGGGACTGGCACAGATACGCAGTATTTT. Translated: CASGSSTGGMGTGTDTQYF. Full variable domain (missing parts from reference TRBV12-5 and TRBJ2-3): DARVTQTPRHKVTEMGQEVTMRCQPILGHNTVFWYRQTMMQGLELLAYFRNRAPLDDSGMPKDRFSAEMPDATLATLKIQPSEPRDSAVYFCASGSSTGGMGTGTDTQYFGPGTRLTVL.

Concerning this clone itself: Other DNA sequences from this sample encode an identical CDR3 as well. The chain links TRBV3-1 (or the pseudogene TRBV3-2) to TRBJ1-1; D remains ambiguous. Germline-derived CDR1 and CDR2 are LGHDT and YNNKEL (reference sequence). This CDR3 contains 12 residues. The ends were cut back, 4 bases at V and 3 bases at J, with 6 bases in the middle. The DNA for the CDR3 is TGTGCCAGCAGCCGGGGAGACACTGAAGCTTTCTTT. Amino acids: CASSRGDTEAFF.

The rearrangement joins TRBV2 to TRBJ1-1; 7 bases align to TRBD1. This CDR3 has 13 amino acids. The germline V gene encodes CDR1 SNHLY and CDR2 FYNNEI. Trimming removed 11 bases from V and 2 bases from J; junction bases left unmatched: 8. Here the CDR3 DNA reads TGTGCCGGACACAGGGGCCGAAACACTGAAGCTTTCTTT. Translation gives CAGHRGRNTEAFF.

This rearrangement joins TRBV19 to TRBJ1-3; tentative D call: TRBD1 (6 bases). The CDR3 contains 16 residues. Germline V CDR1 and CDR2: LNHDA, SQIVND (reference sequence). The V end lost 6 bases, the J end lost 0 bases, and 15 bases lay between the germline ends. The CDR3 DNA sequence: TGTGCCAGTAGGGACCCCAGGGGCGTCTCTGGAAACACCATATATTTT. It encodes CASRDPRGVSGNTIYF.

In DNA, the CDR3 is TGTGCCAGCAGCTCGAACTCAGGGGGCAGAGGCTACACCTTC. Amino acid sequence: CASSSNSGGRGYTF. This chain connects TRBV7-9 to TRBJ1-2, with TRBD1 identical over 8 bases. Germline values: CDR1 SEHNR, CDR2 FQNEAQ (reference sequence). The CDR3 contains 14 residues. V shed 4 bases, J shed 8 bases, and the junction held 9 bases outside the gene matches.

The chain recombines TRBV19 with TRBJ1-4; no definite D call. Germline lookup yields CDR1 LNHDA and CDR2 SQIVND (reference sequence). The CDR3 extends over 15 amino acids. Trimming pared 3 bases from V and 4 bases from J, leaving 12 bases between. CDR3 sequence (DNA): TGTGCCAGTAGTATTTTTTCGGACTATAATGAAAAACTGTTTTTT. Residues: CASSIFSDYNEKLFF.

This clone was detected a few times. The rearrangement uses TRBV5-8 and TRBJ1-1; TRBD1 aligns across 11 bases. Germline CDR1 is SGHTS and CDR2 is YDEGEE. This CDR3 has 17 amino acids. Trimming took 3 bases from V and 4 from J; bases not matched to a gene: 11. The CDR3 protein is CASSSGQGAVWGTEAFF. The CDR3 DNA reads TGTGCCAGCAGCTCTGGACAGGGGGCTGTCTGGGGCACTGAAGCTTTCTTT. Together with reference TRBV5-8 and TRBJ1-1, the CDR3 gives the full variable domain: EAGVTQSPTHLIKTRGQQATLRCSPISGHTSVYWYQQALGLGLQFLLWYDEGEERNRGNFPPRFSGRQFPNYSSELNVNALELEDSALYLCASSSGQGAVWGTEAFFGQGTRLTVV.

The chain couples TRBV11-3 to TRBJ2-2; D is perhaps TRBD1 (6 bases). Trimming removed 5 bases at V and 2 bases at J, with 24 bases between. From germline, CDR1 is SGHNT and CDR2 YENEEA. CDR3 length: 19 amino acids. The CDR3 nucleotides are TGTGCCAGCAGCCCGACGACAGGATTTTTGGGACAAAACACCGGGGAGCTGTTTTTT. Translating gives CASSPTTGFLGQNTGELFF.

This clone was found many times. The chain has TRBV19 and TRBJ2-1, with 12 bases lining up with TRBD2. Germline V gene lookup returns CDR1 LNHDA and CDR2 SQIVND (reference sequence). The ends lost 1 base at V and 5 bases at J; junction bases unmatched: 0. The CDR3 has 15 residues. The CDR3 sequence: CASSIGLAGDNEQFF. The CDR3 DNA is TGTGCCAGTAGTATAGGACTAGCGGGGGACAATGAGCAGTTCTTC.

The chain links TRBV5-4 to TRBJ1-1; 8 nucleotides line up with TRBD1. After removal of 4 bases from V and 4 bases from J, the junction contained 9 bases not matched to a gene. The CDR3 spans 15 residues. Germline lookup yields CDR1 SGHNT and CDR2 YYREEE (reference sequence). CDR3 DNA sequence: TGTGCCAGCAGCCTGGACCTCAGGGGGCCCACTGAAGCTTTCTTT. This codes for CASSLDLRGPTEAFF.

CDR3 in amino acids: CASSQSLGTANEKLFF. The CDR3 nucleotides read TGCGCCAGCAGCCAGAGTCTCGGGACAGCTAATGAAAAACTGTTTTTT. V usage is TRBV4-1 and J usage is TRBJ1-4, with 7 bases lining up with TRBD1. Germline-derived CDR1 and CDR2 are MGHRA and YSYEKL. V lost 3 bases to trimming and J lost 3 bases; unmatched junction nucleotides: 7. This CDR3 contains 16 residues.

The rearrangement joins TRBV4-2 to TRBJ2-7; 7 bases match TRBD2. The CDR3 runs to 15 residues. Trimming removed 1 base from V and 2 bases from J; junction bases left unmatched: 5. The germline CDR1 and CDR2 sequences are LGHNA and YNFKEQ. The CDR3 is CASSQVAGGAYEQYF. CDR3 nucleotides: TGTGCCAGCAGCCAAGTCGCTGGGGGGGCCTACGAGCAGTACTTC.

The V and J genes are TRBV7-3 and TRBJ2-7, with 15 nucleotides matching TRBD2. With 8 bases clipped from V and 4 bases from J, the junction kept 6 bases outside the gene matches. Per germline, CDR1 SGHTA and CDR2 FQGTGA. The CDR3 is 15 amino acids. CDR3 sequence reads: CASRRGTSGGYEQYF. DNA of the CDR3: TGTGCCAGCCGAAGAGGGACTAGCGGGGGGTACGAGCAGTACTTC.

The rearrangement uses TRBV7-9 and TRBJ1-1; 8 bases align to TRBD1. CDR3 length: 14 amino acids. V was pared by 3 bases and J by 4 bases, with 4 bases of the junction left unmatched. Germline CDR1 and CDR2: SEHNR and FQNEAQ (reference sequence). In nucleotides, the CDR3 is TGTGCCAGCAGCTTCAGGGGGCTGAGCACTGAAGCTTTCTTT. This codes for CASSFRGLSTEAFF.

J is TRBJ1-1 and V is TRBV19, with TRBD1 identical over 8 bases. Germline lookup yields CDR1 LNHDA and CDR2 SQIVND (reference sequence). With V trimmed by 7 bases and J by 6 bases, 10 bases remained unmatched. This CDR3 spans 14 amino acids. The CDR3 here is CASTWTGLKAEAFF. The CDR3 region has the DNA TGTGCCAGTACCTGGACAGGGTTGAAAGCTGAAGCTTTCTTT. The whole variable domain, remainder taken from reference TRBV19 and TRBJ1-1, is DGGITQSPKYLFRKEGQNVTLSCEQNLNHDAMYWYRQDPGQGLRLIYYSQIVNDFQKGDIAEGYSVSREKKESFPLTVTSAQKNPTAFYLCASTWTGLKAEAFFGQGTRLTVV.

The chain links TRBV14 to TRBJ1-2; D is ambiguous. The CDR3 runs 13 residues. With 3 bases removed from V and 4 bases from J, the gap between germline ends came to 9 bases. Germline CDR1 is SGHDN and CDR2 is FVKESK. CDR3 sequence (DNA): TGTGCCAGCAGCCAGACGGGGATCTATGGCTACACCTTC. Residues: CASSQTGIYGYTF. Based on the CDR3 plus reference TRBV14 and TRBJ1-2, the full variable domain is EAGVTQFPSHSVIEKGQTVTLRCDPISGHDNLYWYRRVMGKEIKFLLHFVKESKQDESGMPNNRFLAERTGGTYSTLKVQPAELEDSGVYFCASSQTGIYGYTFGSGTRLTVV.

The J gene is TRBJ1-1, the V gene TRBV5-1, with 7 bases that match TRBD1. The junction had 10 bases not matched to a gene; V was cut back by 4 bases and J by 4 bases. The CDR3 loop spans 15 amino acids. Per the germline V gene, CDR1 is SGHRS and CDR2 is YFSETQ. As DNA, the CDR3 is TGCGCCAGCAGCGGGGGACAGATGGAGACCACTGAAGCTTTCTTT. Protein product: CASSGGQMETTEAFF.